This T cell receptor beta chain appears in the sequencing data of a study of blood T cells in healthy people across ages. Findings of the study overall: Naive T cell percentage strongly correlated with TCR beta diversity. Changes seen in expanded clonotypes were possibly confounded by donor CMV status left unknown.

The authors ran a second PCR of 7 to 11 cycles using a sample-barcoded 5' primer and a J-beta primer mix. At least 3 million CDR3-containing paired-end reads were obtained per sample. TCRdb reprocessed the 5' RACE reads with MiXCR, giving one entry per CDR3 protein. The repertoire holds under 1,000,000 distinct CDR3 sequences, with about 37% as singletons. The CDR3 loop spans 11 amino acids. Trimming removed 10 bases at V and 7 bases at J, with 10 bases between. The sample holds a few counts of this clonotype. The antigen remains unidentified. Input material: blood. The sequence derives from a man aged 18 to 30 in good health. The rearrangement links TRBV12-3 or TRBV12-4 to TRBJ2-2; a weak D match, TRBD2 (6 bases). CDR3 loop: CATTGVGELFF. The CDR3 nucleotides read TGTGCCACCACGGGGGTCGGGGAGCTGTTTTTT.